These 9 T cell receptor beta chains were sequenced from one sample in a study of neurological immune-mediated disorders. TCRdb independently ran MiXCR on the 5' RACE reads; one entry per CDR3 protein. The data hold approximately 68,000 distinct CDR3 sequences, with 4.8% observed a single time. The sequenced sample was PBMCs. The receptor set was obtained from a woman between 70 and 85 years old with multiple sclerosis.

This clonotype was seen many times. V and J are TRBV9 and TRBJ2-5; TRBD2 aligns across 14 bases. The CDR3 consists of 15 residues. Germline CDR1 SGDLS, CDR2 YYNGEE. V dropped 3 bases and J dropped 4; count of bases not matched to a gene: 2. DNA of the CDR3: TGTGCCAGCAGCGCCGGACTAGCGGGAGGAGAGACCCAGTACTTC. It translates to CASSAGLAGGETQYF.

This clonotype was picked up many times. It is unclear where the CDR3 begins or ends on the DNA, so no DNA is shown, and the CDR3 is as TCRdb lists it. This chain links TRBV21-1 with TRBJ2-7; whether TRBD1, the table's D call, matches the DNA was not checked. TRBV21-1 has pseudogene status. A total of 15 residues make up the CDR3, ends included. CDR3 region: CASSKVGQGSYEQYF.

This clonotype appeared many times. The V and J genes are TRBV28 and TRBJ1-3, with unresolved D. CDR1 and CDR2 from the germline V gene are MDHEN and SYDVKM. The CDR3 covers 15 residues. The ends were cut back, 3 bases at V and 4 bases at J, with 13 bases in the middle. The DNA of the CDR3 is TGTGCCAGCAGTTTGGAGCACCGCACGGGAAACACCATATATTTT. The encoded protein is CASSLEHRTGNTIYF.

Ten or more counts support this clonotype. This chain uses TRBV29-1 with TRBJ2-7; 12 nucleotides align to TRBD2. This CDR3 comprises 13 residues. Germline values: CDR1 SQVTM, CDR2 ANQGSEA. V lost 6 bases and J lost 7; bases outside the gene matches: 7. CDR3: CSVLRLAGGEQYF. In nucleotides, the CDR3 is TGCAGCGTGTTGCGCCTAGCGGGGGGGGAGCAGTACTTC.

This clonotype has at least ten counts. The chain joins TRBV4-3 to TRBJ1-1; no clear D gene. Trimming removed 1 base from V and 1 base from J, with 10 bases in between. Germline lookup yields CDR1 LGHNA and CDR2 YSLEER. This CDR3 is 15 amino acids long. The CDR3 sequence: CASSQGVYRNTEAFF. The CDR3 DNA reads TGCGCCAGCAGCCAAGGGGTCTACCGGAACACTGAAGCTTTCTTT.

Many counts were recorded for this clonotype. The chain uses TRBV9 and TRBJ2-3; a possible D gene is TRBD2 (6 bases). This CDR3 is built from 15 residues. With 6 bases removed from V and 4 bases from J, the gap between germline ends came to 18 bases. Germline V gene data show CDR1 as SGDLS and CDR2 as YYNGEE. The CDR3 DNA sequence: TGTGCCAGCAACCCCGGGACTGATGAACCAGATACGCAGTATTTT. Amino acid sequence: CASNPGTDEPDTQYF.

This clonotype has at least ten counts. V is TRBV7-9 and J is TRBJ1-4, with D unresolved. With 1 base removed from V and 4 bases from J, the gap between germline ends came to 10 bases. This CDR3 comprises 15 residues. Germline V gives CDR1 SEHNR, CDR2 FQNEAQ (reference sequence). The DNA of the CDR3 is TGTGCCAGCAGCTTAGGCGCCGGGAATAATGAAAAACTGTTTTTT. Its translation is CASSLGAGNNEKLFF.

Ten or more counts support this clonotype. This chain joins TRBV20-1 and TRBJ1-3, with 8 bases aligning to TRBD1. Germline V CDR1 and CDR2: DFQATT, SNEGSKA (reference sequence). This CDR3 region has 15 residues. The junction had 6 bases not matched to a gene; V was cut back by 2 bases and J by 3 bases. The CDR3 loop is CSARRRTGSGNTIYF. In DNA, the CDR3 is TGCAGTGCTAGACGTCGGACAGGGAGTGGAAACACCATATATTTT.

There are many counts of this clonotype. This chain connects TRBV5-1 to TRBJ2-2, with D perhaps matching TRBD1 (5 bases). From germline, CDR1 is SGHRS and CDR2 YFSETQ. The CDR3 spans 15 residues. V was clipped by 9 bases and J by 1 base, with 16 bases between them. The CDR3 spells CATSQTTVNTGELFF. CDR3 bases: TGCGCCACCTCACAAACGACAGTGAACACCGGGGAGCTGTTTTTT.